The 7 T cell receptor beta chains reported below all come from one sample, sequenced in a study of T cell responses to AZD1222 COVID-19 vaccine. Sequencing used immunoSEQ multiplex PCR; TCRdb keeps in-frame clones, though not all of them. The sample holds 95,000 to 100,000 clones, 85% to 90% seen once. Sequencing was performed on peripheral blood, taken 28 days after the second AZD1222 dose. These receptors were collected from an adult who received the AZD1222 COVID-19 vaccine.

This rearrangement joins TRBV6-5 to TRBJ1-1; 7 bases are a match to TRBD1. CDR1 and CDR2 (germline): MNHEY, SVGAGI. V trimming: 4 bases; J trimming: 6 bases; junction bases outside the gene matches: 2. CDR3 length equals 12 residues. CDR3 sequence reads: CASSWTGAEAFF. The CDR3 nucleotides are TGTGCCAGCAGTTGGACAGGTGCTGAAGCTTTCTTT.

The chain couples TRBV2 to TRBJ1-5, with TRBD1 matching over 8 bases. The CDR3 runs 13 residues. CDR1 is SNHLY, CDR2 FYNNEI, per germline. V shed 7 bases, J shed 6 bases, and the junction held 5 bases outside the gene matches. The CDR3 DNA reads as TGTGCCAGCAACACAGGGGGAAGTCAGCCCCAGCATTTT. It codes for CASNTGGSQPQHF. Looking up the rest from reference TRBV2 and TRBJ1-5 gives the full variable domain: EPEVTQTPSHQVTQMGQEVILRCVPISNHLYFYWYRQILGQKVEFLVSFYNNEISEKSEIFDDQFSVERPDGSNFTLKIRSTKLEDSAMYFCASNTGGSQPQHFGDGTRLSIL.

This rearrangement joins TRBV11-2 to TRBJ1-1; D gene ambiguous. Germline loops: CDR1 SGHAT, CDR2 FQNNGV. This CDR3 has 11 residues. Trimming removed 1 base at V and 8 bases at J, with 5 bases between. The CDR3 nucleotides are TGTGCCAGCAGCTTAGCGGGGGAAGCTTTCTTT. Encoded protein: CASSLAGEAFF. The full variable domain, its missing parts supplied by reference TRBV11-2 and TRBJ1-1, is EAGVAQSPRYKIIEKRQSVAFWCNPISGHATLYWYQQILGQGPKLLIQFQNNGVVDDSQLPKDRFSAERLKGVDSTLKIQPAKLEDSAVYLCASSLAGEAFFGQGTRLTVV.

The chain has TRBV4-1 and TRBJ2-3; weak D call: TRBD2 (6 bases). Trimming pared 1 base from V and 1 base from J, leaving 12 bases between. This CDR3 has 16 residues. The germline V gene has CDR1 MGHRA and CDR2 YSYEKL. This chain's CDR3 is CASSQAGRDGTDTQYF. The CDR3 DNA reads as TGCGCCAGCAGCCAAGCAGGGCGGGACGGCACAGATACGCAGTATTTT.

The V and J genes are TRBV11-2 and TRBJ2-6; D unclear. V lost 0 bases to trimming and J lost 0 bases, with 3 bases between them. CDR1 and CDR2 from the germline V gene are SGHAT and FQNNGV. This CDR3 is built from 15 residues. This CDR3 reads CASSLDSSGANVLTF. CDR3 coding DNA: TGTGCCAGCAGCTTAGATAGCTCTGGGGCCAACGTCCTGACTTTC.

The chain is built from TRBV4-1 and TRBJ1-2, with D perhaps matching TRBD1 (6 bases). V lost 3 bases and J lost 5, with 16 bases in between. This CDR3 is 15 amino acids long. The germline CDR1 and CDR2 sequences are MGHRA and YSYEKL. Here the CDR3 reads CASSHAPRGEYGYTF. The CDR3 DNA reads TGCGCCAGCAGCCATGCTCCGAGGGGGGAGTATGGCTACACCTTC.

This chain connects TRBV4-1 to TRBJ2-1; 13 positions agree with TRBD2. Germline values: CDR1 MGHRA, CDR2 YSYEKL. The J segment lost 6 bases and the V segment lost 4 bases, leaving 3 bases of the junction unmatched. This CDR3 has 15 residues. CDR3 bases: TGCGCCAGCAGCCCGGGACTAGCGGGATCCAATGAGCAGTTCTTC. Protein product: CASSPGLAGSNEQFF.